This T cell receptor (beta chain) was identified during a study of Ad26.COV2.S vaccination and SARS-CoV-2 variants. Study findings and constraints: Spike-specific TCR breadth ran higher among vaccine recipients than placebo recipients.

The CDR3 is 17 residues long. Germline CDR1 is WSHSY and CDR2 is SAAADI. Losses at the gene ends were 6 bases for V and 1 base for J; bases not matched to a gene: 13. To note about this clone: Its antigen is undetermined.

Stated treatment: some 20 received Ad26.COV2.S at low or high dose, single or two shots; several received placebo; per-sample allocation not given. The study sampled participants on day 63 after the first vaccine or placebo injection. Profiling relied on immunoSEQ multiplex PCR, and the TCRdb table lists in-frame clones only, not all of them. The sample carries fewer than 800,000 clones, more than 80% recorded once. The sequenced sample was peripheral blood, obtained in a trial of Ad26.COV2.S vaccine versus placebo. This TCR came from a person aged 18-60 years who received the Ad26.COV2.S COVID-19 vaccine or a placebo. The chain is built from TRBV10-2 and TRBJ2-5, with 8 bases fitting TRBD2. The DNA of the CDR3 is TGCGCCAGCAGCAACTCGAAAACTAGCGGTCCCCAAGAGACCCAGTACTTC. It codes for CASSNSKTSGPQETQYF.